Listed below are T cell receptor beta chains from one sample, sequenced in a study of T cell responses to AZD1222 COVID-19 vaccine. Sequencing used immunoSEQ multiplex PCR; TCRdb keeps in-frame clones, though not all of them. The sample yields some 180,000 clones, approximately 90% seen once. The sequenced sample was peripheral blood, obtained 28 days after the second AZD1222 dose. Every receptor here comes from an adult who received the AZD1222 COVID-19 vaccine. Both conserved end residues are part of each CDR3. Each record gives: clone size, D gene, J gene, V gene, CDR3 length, CDR3 DNA, CDR3 protein. D genes are given only for firm matches. Size is omitted from some rows. Given values are once, few, many or a class for expanded clones.

NA TRBD2 TRBJ2-1 TRBV11-3 15 TGTGCCAGCAGCGCGACTAGCGGGGGCTGGGATGAGCAGTTCTTC CASSATSGGWDEQFF
NA TRBD1 TRBJ1-2 TRBV10-3 16 TGTGCCATCAGTGACCCGGGACAGCCAGTTAGTTATGGCTACACCTTC CAISDPGQPVSYGYTF
NA NA TRBJ1-4 TRBV7-8 13 TGTGCCAGCCGACAGGCCCATAATGAAAAACTGTTTTTT CASRQAHNEKLFF
NA TRBD1 TRBJ1-2 TRBV25-1 15 TGTGCCAGCAGTGGGACCGGGACAGGGGAGTATGGCTACACCTTC CASSGTGTGEYGYTF
NA TRBD2 TRBJ2-1 TRBV5-1 14 TGCGCCAGCAGCCCCCCGACTAGCTTGAATGAGCAGTTCTTC CASSPPTSLNEQFF
few TRBD1 TRBJ1-2 TRBV16 13 TGTGCCAGCAGCCTTCAGGAGACAGGGGTCTCCACCTTC CASSLQETGVSTF
NA TRBD2 TRBJ2-1 TRBV10-2 15 TGCGCCAGCAAACCGGGACTAGCGGCGACGGGTGAGCAGTTCTTC CASKPGLAATGEQFF
NA NA TRBJ1-5 TRBV10-3 14 TGTGCCATCAGCCTCGGGGTAAGCAATCAGCCCCAGCATTTT CAISLGVSNQPQHF
NA NA TRBJ1-4 TRBV27 18 TGTGCCAGCAGCTCGACGAAGGCCCTGATCGGGACTAATGAAAAACTGTTTTTT CASSSTKALIGTNEKLFF
NA NA TRBJ2-3 TRBV6-2/TRBV6-3 16 TGTGCCAGCAGTTACTCCGGCTTAGGGAGGACAGATACGCAGTATTTT CASSYSGLGRTDTQYF
once TRBD1 TRBJ1-2 TRBV18 15 TGTGCCAGCTCACCGCAAAAACAGGGGGCGGAGGGCTACACCTTC CASSPQKQGAEGYTF
NA TRBD2 TRBJ2-7 TRBV5-4 15 TGTGCCAGCAGCTTCGGGGGGGGCAGCTCCTACGAGCAGTACTTC CASSFGGGSSYEQYF
NA NA TRBJ1-1 TRBV11-2 12 TGTGCCAGCAGCCCGCGGGCCCGAGAAGCTTTCTTT CASSPRAREAFF
NA NA TRBJ1-2 TRBV12-3/TRBV12-4 13 TGTGCCAGCACCCTAGGGGTGAATAGTGGCTACACCTTC CASTLGVNSGYTF
once TRBD1 TRBJ1-2 TRBV4-3 16 TGCGCCAGCAGCCAAGATAGGACAGGGGATCTCTATGGCTACACCTTC CASSQDRTGDLYGYTF
NA NA TRBJ1-2 TRBV7-9 14 TGTGCCAGCAGCTCCGGGCCAGGGGCTATGGGCTACACCTTC CASSSGPGAMGYTF
once TRBD2 TRBJ2-1 TRBV11-2 17 TGTGCCAGCAGCTTAGAGACTAGCGGGAGGGGTTACAATGAGCAGTTCTTC CASSLETSGRGYNEQFF
NA NA TRBJ2-3 TRBV5-4 15 TGTGCCAGCAGCTTGACGGCGGGCCGCCGGGCTACGCAGTATTTT CASSLTAGRRATQYF
NA TRBD1 TRBJ2-7 TRBV4-1 17 TGCGCCAGCAGCCAAGCAGGAGAGACAGGGGGCCTCTACGAGCAGTACTTC CASSQAGETGGLYEQYF
NA NA TRBJ2-3 TRBV4-2 17 TGTGCCAGCAGCACACCCAGGGAGACTGCCTCCACAGATACGCAGTATTTT CASSTPRETASTDTQYF
NA TRBD1 TRBJ1-5 TRBV7-2 15 TGTGCCAGCAGCTTAGACAGGGGGCAGGGTCAGCCCCAGCATTTT CASSLDRGQGQPQHF
NA NA TRBJ2-7 TRBV19 13 TGTGCCAGTAGTATGAGCAGGACCTACGAGCAGTACTTC CASSMSRTYEQYF
NA TRBD2 TRBJ2-7 TRBV6-5 11 TGTGCGCTGTGGGCGGGAGGCGAGCAGTACTTC CALWAGGEQYF
NA NA TRBJ1-5 TRBV7-2 16 TGTGCCAGCAGCTTAGTGGGGTCGGCAGAGGACCAGCCCCAGCATTTT CASSLVGSAEDQPQHF
NA TRBD2 TRBJ2-1 TRBV9 15 TGTGCCAGCAGCGTAGCTGGGGCTAGCGGGGTTGAGCAGTTCTTC CASSVAGASGVEQFF
NA NA TRBJ1-3 TRBV7-2 14 TGTGCCAGCAGCTTACGAAGCTCTGGAAACACCATATATTTT CASSLRSSGNTIYF
NA NA TRBJ1-2 TRBV12-3/TRBV12-4 13 TGTGCCAGCAGTTTAGCGCGGGCGGGAGGCTACACCTTC CASSLARAGGYTF
NA NA TRBJ1-5 TRBV12-3/TRBV12-4 13 TGTGCCAGCAGCCCACAGGGATCGCAGCCCCAGCATTTT CASSPQGSQPQHF